The rows below give T cell receptor beta chains drawn from one sample of a study of CD8 T cells in Susac syndrome. MiXCR, applied by TCRdb to the immunoSEQ multiplex PCR reads, yields one record per CDR3 protein. The sample yields 200,000 or so distinct CDR3 sequences, 90% to 95% seen once. Sequencing was carried out using CD4+ T cells from PBMCs. The receptors stem from a human donor with multiple sclerosis. The CDR3 runs from the conserved cysteine through the conserved F or W. D genes are given only for firm matches. Only some rows state a clone size, as once, few, many or a class for expanded clones.

V	J	D	size	CDR3	DNA
TRBV4-1	TRBJ2-5	-	-	CASSTAPKGPQETQYF	TGCGCCAGCAGCACCGCCCCGAAGGGGCCCCAAGAGACCCAGTACTTC
TRBV29-1	TRBJ1-4	-	-	CSAESAEPTNEKLFF	TGCAGCGCAGAATCCGCGGAACCAACTAATGAAAAACTGTTTTTT
TRBV30	TRBJ1-1	-	-	CAWSPLGGDTEAFF	TGTGCCTGGTCCCCCCTGGGTGGGGACACTGAAGCTTTCTTT
TRBV3-1	TRBJ2-7	-	-	CASSFRPSYEQYF	TGTGCCAGCAGCTTCCGACCGAGCTACGAGCAGTACTTC
TRBV15	TRBJ2-1	-	-	CATSRVSSDYNEQFF	TGTGCCACCAGCAGAGTTTCTAGCGACTACAATGAGCAGTTCTTC
TRBV14	TRBJ2-3	-	-	CASSQPFGAQYF	TGTGCCAGCAGCCAACCCTTTGGTGCGCAGTATTTT
TRBV20-1	TRBJ2-4	-	-	CSAPAWELDIQYF	TGCAGTGCTCCAGCCTGGGAGTTGGACATTCAGTACTTC
TRBV14	TRBJ1-2	-	-	CASSPTNYGYTF	TGTGCCAGCAGCCCGACTAACTATGGCTACACCTTC
TRBV11-3	TRBJ2-7	-	-	CASSLSGQASYEQYF	TGTGCCAGCAGCTTAAGTGGCCAGGCCTCCTACGAGCAGTACTTC
TRBV6-2/TRBV6-3	TRBJ2-1	-	-	CASSGPFYYNEQFF	TGTGCCAGCAGTGGCCCATTTTACTACAATGAGCAGTTCTTC
TRBV29-1	TRBJ2-7	TRBD1	-	CSALGQGKYEQYF	TGCAGCGCCCTGGGACAGGGGAAATACGAGCAGTACTTC
TRBV30	TRBJ1-3	-	-	CAWSLLSGNTIYF	TGTGCCTGGAGTCTTCTCTCTGGAAACACCATATATTTT
TRBV2	TRBJ1-5	-	-	CASSPTRQPQHF	TGTGCCAGCAGCCCCACAAGGCAGCCCCAGCATTTT
TRBV20-1	TRBJ2-7	-	-	CSAQDSGSSYEQYF	TGCAGTGCCCAAGACTCGGGGAGCTCCTACGAGCAGTACTTC
TRBV7-2	TRBJ2-1	-	-	CASSPRKSIYNEQFF	TGTGCCAGCAGCCCCAGGAAAAGCATCTACAATGAGCAGTTCTTC
TRBV24-1	TRBJ2-1	TRBD1	-	CATSDVQGRSYNEQFF	TGTGCCACCAGTGACGTACAGGGGCGCTCCTACAATGAGCAGTTCTTC
TRBV20-1	TRBJ2-5	TRBD2	-	CSRGTSGRETQYF	TGCAGCCGCGGGACTAGCGGGAGAGAGACCCAGTACTTC
TRBV10-2	TRBJ2-3	-	-	CASRGASLFSTDTQYF	TGCGCCAGCAGAGGGGCCTCCCTCTTTAGCACAGATACGCAGTATTTT
TRBV5-4	TRBJ2-1	-	-	CASKSGASLEQFF	TGTGCCAGCAAATCTGGGGCATCCCTAGAGCAGTTCTTC
TRBV20-1	TRBJ1-1	-	-	CSAPNQAPGAFF	TGCAGTGCTCCCAACCAGGCGCCCGGAGCTTTCTTT
TRBV29-1	TRBJ1-1	-	few	CSVVKNTEAFF	TGCAGCGTTGTTAAGAACACTGAAGCTTTCTTT
TRBV20-1	TRBJ1-2	-	-	CSASIPTEGYTF	TGCAGTGCTAGTATCCCCACGGAGGGCTACACCTTC
TRBV24-1	TRBJ2-1	TRBD1	-	CATSDPGQGNNEQFF	TGTGCCACCAGTGATCCGGGACAGGGGAACAATGAGCAGTTCTTC
TRBV15	TRBJ2-7	-	-	CATSRDRDYEQYF	TGTGCCACCAGCAGAGATCGGGACTACGAGCAGTACTTC
TRBV20-1	TRBJ2-1	TRBD2	-	CSARDASGAYNEQFF	TGCAGTGCTAGAGATGCTAGCGGAGCCTACAATGAGCAGTTCTTC
TRBV20-1	TRBJ1-2	-	-	CSALTGPVNYGYTF	TGCAGTGCTTTAACAGGGCCCGTGAACTATGGCTACACCTTC
TRBV20-1	TRBJ2-1	TRBD2	-	CSAPRGGTSNEQFF	TGCAGTGCTCCCCGGGGGGGCACGTCTAATGAGCAGTTCTTC
TRBV5-1	TRBJ1-1	TRBD1	-	CASSWGAGGKTEAFF	TGCGCCAGCTCCTGGGGAGCAGGGGGCAAAACTGAAGCTTTCTTT
TRBV2	TRBJ2-5	TRBD2	-	CASSEGLAQETQYF	TGTGCCAGCAGTGAGGGACTAGCTCAGGAGACCCAGTACTTC
TRBV9	TRBJ2-1	-	-	CASSVGSSYNEQFF	TGTGCCAGCAGCGTGGGGAGCTCCTACAATGAGCAGTTCTTC
TRBV6-1	TRBJ2-7	-	once	CASISNRRRHEQYF	TGTGCCAGCATCAGCAACCGGCGCCGGCACGAGCAGTACTTC
TRBV29-1	TRBJ2-3	-	-	CSGLEWTSTDTQYF	TGCAGCGGCTTAGAATGGACTAGCACAGATACGCAGTATTTT
TRBV12-3/TRBV12-4	TRBJ2-7	-	-	CASSPRHEQYF	TGTGCCAGCAGTCCCCGCCACGAGCAGTACTTC
TRBV15	TRBJ1-4	-	-	CATSRDTPRGNEKLFF	TGTGCCACCAGCAGAGATACCCCCAGGGGCAATGAAAAACTGTTTTTT
TRBV3-1	TRBJ2-3	-	-	CASSPVVTVGVDTQYF	TGTGCCAGCAGCCCAGTTGTCACAGTAGGGGTGGATACGCAGTATTTT
TRBV20-1	TRBJ1-1	-	-	CSATRGEAFF	TGCAGTGCTACAAGGGGTGAAGCTTTCTTT
TRBV27	TRBJ2-1	-	-	CASSSGKPNEQFF	TGTGCCAGCAGTTCTGGGAAACCCAATGAGCAGTTCTTC
TRBV27	TRBJ2-3	-	-	CASSPGGGTDTQFF	TGTGCCAGCAGCCCGGGCGGAGGCACAGATACGCAGTTTTTT
TRBV30	TRBJ2-2	-	-	CAWTSGTTHRELFF	TGTGCCTGGACCTCAGGCACTACCCACCGGGAGCTGTTTTTT
TRBV14	TRBJ2-1	-	-	CASSQEGKGSDEQFF	TGTGCCAGCAGCCAAGAAGGAAAGGGGTCGGATGAGCAGTTCTTC
TRBV29-1	TRBJ2-1	TRBD2	few	CSVVASGSKDEQFF	TGCAGCGTTGTGGCTAGCGGGAGTAAGGATGAGCAGTTCTTC
TRBV3-1	TRBJ2-1	-	-	CASSQLNEQFF	TGTGCCAGCAGTCAACTCAATGAGCAGTTCTTC
TRBV30	TRBJ2-1	TRBD2	-	CAWSPGRALNEQFF	TGTGCCTGGTCTCCCGGGAGGGCCCTCAATGAGCAGTTCTTC
TRBV6-1	TRBJ1-5	-	-	CASRGGNQPQHF	TGTGCCAGCAGGGGGGGGAATCAGCCCCAGCATTTT
TRBV9	TRBJ1-2	-	once	CASKQAGYGYTF	TGTGCCAGTAAACAGGCGGGCTATGGCTACACCTTC
TRBV24-1	TRBJ2-1	TRBD1	-	CATSDTRDRVYEQFF	TGTGCCACCAGTGATACCCGGGACAGAGTATATGAGCAGTTCTTC
TRBV2	TRBJ1-2	TRBD1	-	CASSRQGSVPNYGYTF	TGTGCCAGCAGCCGACAGGGGTCAGTCCCTAACTATGGCTACACCTTC
TRBV29-1	TRBJ1-1	-	-	CSLKGGGNTEAFF	TGCAGCCTCAAAGGCGGGGGGAACACTGAAGCTTTCTTT
TRBV29-1	TRBJ1-2	-	-	CSALGHNGYTF	TGCAGCGCGTTGGGTCACAATGGCTACACCTTC
TRBV9	TRBJ2-3	-	-	CASTLDTHTDTQYF	TGTGCCAGCACCCTTGACACCCACACAGATACGCAGTATTTT
TRBV6-5	TRBJ2-7	TRBD1	-	CASRTGTGVPYEQYF	TGTGCCAGCAGGACCGGGACAGGGGTTCCCTACGAGCAGTACTTC
TRBV25-1	TRBJ1-5	TRBD1	once	CASSASGQAQNQPQHF	TGTGCCAGCAGTGCCTCAGGACAGGCCCAAAATCAGCCCCAGCATTTT
TRBV20-1	TRBJ1-1	TRBD1	once	CSARATGANTEAFF	TGCAGTGCTAGAGCGACAGGGGCGAACACTGAAGCTTTCTTT
TRBV15	TRBJ1-2	-	-	CATSRVGEGPGGYTF	TGTGCCACCAGCAGAGTCGGAGAGGGCCCTGGTGGCTACACCTTC
TRBV18	TRBJ1-1	-	-	CASKDSGGTEAFF	TGTGCCAGCAAAGATTCGGGGGGCACTGAAGCTTTCTTT
TRBV29-1	TRBJ2-1	-	-	CSVPKTGSYNEQFF	TGCAGCGTTCCTAAGACAGGTTCCTACAATGAGCAGTTCTTC
TRBV6-6	TRBJ1-1	-	-	CASSLRPGTVAFF	TGTGCCAGCAGCTTACGTCCAGGGACGGTGGCTTTCTTT